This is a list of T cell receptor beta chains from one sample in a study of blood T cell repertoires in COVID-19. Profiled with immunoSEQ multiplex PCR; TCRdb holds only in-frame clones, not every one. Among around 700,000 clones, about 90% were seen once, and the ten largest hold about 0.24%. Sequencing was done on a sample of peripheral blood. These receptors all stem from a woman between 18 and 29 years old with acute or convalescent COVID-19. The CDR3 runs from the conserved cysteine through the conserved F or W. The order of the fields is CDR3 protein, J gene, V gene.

CASSLGTLRSETQYF	TRBJ2-5	TRBV5-8
CASSTGTGNNNEQFF	TRBJ2-1	TRBV19
CASRLQGAGFNEQFF	TRBJ2-1	TRBV3-1/TRBV3-2
CASRDRDLTEAFF	TRBJ1-1	TRBV6-5
CASSLYTGGSYGYTF	TRBJ1-2	TRBV13
CASSPSGVNYGYTF	TRBJ1-2	TRBV18
CASSLGGNRDRGLNTGELFF	TRBJ2-2	TRBV5-1
CASSQVFWDRLNYGYTF	TRBJ1-2	TRBV3-1/TRBV3-2
CASSPPSEKLFF	TRBJ1-4	TRBV6-2/TRBV6-3
CAIRSGTGGFYGYTF	TRBJ1-2	TRBV10-3
CASSPGVPANYGYTF	TRBJ1-2	TRBV7-3
CASSDQGGTYNSPLHF	TRBJ1-6	TRBV9
CASSHSGLLLGGYTF	TRBJ1-2	TRBV14
CASSVGGSTGTGNTIYF	TRBJ1-3	TRBV9